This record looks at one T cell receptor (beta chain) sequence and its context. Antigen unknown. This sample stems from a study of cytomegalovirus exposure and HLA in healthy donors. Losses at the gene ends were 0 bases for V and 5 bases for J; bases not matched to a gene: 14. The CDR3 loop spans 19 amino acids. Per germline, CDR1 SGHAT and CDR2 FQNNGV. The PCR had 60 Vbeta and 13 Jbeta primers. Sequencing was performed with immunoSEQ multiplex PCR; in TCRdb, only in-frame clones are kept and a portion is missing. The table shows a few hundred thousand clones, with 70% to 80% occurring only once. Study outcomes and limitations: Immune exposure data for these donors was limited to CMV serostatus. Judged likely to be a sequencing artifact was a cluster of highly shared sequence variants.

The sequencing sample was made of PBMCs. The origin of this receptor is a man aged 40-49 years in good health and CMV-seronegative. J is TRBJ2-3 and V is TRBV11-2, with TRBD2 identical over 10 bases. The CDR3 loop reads CASSLDSTIAGGGGDTQYF. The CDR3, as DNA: TGTGCCAGCAGCTTAGACAGCACGATAGCGGGAGGTGGGGGAGATACGCAGTATTTT.